The 13 T cell receptor beta chains below come from one sample, sequenced in a study of blood T cells in healthy people across ages. It was with a sample-barcoded 5' primer and a J-beta primer mix that a second PCR of roughly 7 to 12 cycles was run. TCRdb reprocessed the 5' RACE reads via MiXCR and lists one record per CDR3 protein. This table has approximately 790,000 distinct CDR3 sequences, about 59% appearing once. Sequencing was done on a sample of blood. The receptor source for this set is a young man in good health.

The chain couples TRBV4-2 to TRBJ2-1; D may be TRBD2 (6 bases). The germline V gene has CDR1 LGHNA and CDR2 YNFKEQ. Trimming pared 3 bases from V and 5 bases from J, leaving 17 bases between. CDR3 length equals 16 residues. CDR3 in DNA: TGTGCCAGCAGCCACCCACGCGGGACGCACGACAATGAGCAGTTCTTC. Protein sequence: CASSHPRGTHDNEQFF.

The rearrangement joins TRBV27 to TRBJ2-7, with 12 bases matching TRBD2. The length of the CDR3 is 16 residues. Germline CDR1 reads MNHEY; CDR2 reads SMNVEV (reference sequence). The junction had 7 bases not matched to a gene; V was cut back by 4 bases and J by 3 bases. The CDR3 region has the DNA TGTGCCAGCAGTTCACGACTAGCGGGGGAAATCTACGAGCAGTACTTC. This encodes CASSSRLAGEIYEQYF.

This chain links TRBV3-1 with TRBJ2-5; TRBD2 agrees at 8 bases. This CDR3 is built from 14 residues. The junction had 4 bases not matched to a gene; V was cut back by 5 bases and J by 2 bases. Germline V gene lookup returns CDR1 LGHDT and CDR2 YNNKEL (reference sequence). CDR3 in amino acids: CASSGGGFQETQYF. The CDR3 nucleotides are TGTGCCAGCAGCGGCGGGGGGTTTCAAGAGACCCAGTACTTC.

This clonotype appeared a few times. This chain joins TRBV7-9 and TRBJ1-5; a weak D match, TRBD1 (5 bases). V was clipped by 1 base and J by 6 bases, with 13 bases between them. The germline V gene encodes CDR1 SEHNR and CDR2 FQNEAQ (reference sequence). CDR3 length equals 15 residues. Written as DNA, the CDR3 is TGTGCCAGCAGCTTAGATGTGCAGGGCAGTCAGCCCCAGCATTTT. It codes for CASSLDVQGSQPQHF.

Points on this clonotype: A much larger clone lies one base from this, so it may be a read error. V usage is TRBV28 and J usage is TRBJ1-2, with D possibly matching TRBD1 (5 bases). With 5 bases removed from V and 4 bases from J, the gap between germline ends came to 14 bases. This CDR3 spans 14 amino acids. The germline V gene has CDR1 MDHEN and CDR2 SYDVKM. This chain's CDR3 is CASSAPRGFYGYTF. CDR3 bases: TGTGCCAGCAGTGCTCCTCGGGGCTTCTATGGCTACACCTTC.

This clonotype was observed once. The rearrangement joins TRBV5-1 to TRBJ1-2; the D gene is possibly TRBD1 (6 bases). CDR1 and CDR2 (germline): SGHRS, YFSETQ. V was trimmed by 3 bases and J by 4 bases, leaving 16 bases between them. The CDR3 totals 15 residues. The CDR3 sequence is CASSSTGSPFYGYTF. The CDR3, as DNA: TGCGCCAGCAGCTCCACAGGGTCCCCTTTCTATGGCTACACCTTC. Based on the CDR3 plus reference TRBV5-1 and TRBJ1-2, the full variable domain is KAGVTQTPRYLIKTRGQQVTLSCSPISGHRSVSWYQQTPGQGLQFLFEYFSETQRNKGNFPGRFSGRQFSNSRSEMNVSTLELGDSALYLCASSSTGSPFYGYTFGSGTRLTVV.

The V call is TRBV5-6, the J call TRBJ2-1; 8 bases fit TRBD2. The CDR3 spans 16 residues. CDR1 and CDR2 (germline): SGHDT, YYEEEE. V gave up 0 bases and J gave up 5 bases; unmatched junction bases: 7. This CDR3 is CASSLDSRGGHNEQFF. The CDR3 bases are TGTGCCAGCAGCTTGGACTCGCGCGGGGGGCACAATGAGCAGTTCTTC.

This chain uses TRBV6-6 with TRBJ2-1; 12 bases agree with TRBD2. The CDR3 loop spans 15 amino acids. CDR1 is MNHNY and CDR2 is SVGAGI in the germline V gene (reference sequence). J gave up 8 bases and V 4 bases, and 6 bases lay outside the gene matches. The CDR3 bases are TGTGCCAGCAGTTTCCGACTAGCGGGGGTACATGAGCAGTTCTTC. Its translation is CASSFRLAGVHEQFF.

The chain is built from TRBV7-9 and TRBJ2-4; no firm D call. Germline lookup yields CDR1 SEHNR and CDR2 FQNEAQ (reference sequence). V was shortened by 7 bases and J by 2 bases, with 6 bases between the two germline ends. CDR3 length equals 12 residues. The DNA of the CDR3 is TGTGCCAGCATGGGATCCAAAAACATTCAGTACTTC. Amino acid sequence: CASMGSKNIQYF.

The chain is built from TRBV12-3 or TRBV12-4 and TRBJ1-5, with D maybe TRBD1 (5 bases). CDR3 length equals 14 residues. Trimming took off 5 bases at V and 4 bases at J, with 12 bases between the two ends. CDR3 amino acids: CASSRQRENQPQHF. CDR3 nucleotides: TGTGCCAGCAGTCGACAGAGGGAGAATCAGCCCCAGCATTTT.

The J gene is TRBJ1-6, the V gene TRBV7-9; weak D call: TRBD1 (5 bases). The V gene's germline CDR1 is SEHNR and CDR2 FQNEAQ (reference sequence). With 7 bases removed from V and 7 bases from J, the gap between germline ends came to 14 bases. The CDR3 is 14 residues long. CDR3 in amino acids: CASTTGAENSPLHF. Written as DNA, the CDR3 is TGTGCCAGCACCACTGGGGCGGAGAATTCACCCCTCCACTTT. The variable domain in full, completed from reference TRBV7-9 and TRBJ1-6, reads DTGVSQNPRHKITKRGQNVTFRCDPISEHNRLYWYRQTLGQGPEFLTYFQNEAQLEKSRLLSDRFSAERPKGSFSTLEIQRTEQGDSAMYLCASTTGAENSPLHFGNGTRLTVT.

V usage is TRBV6-2 or TRBV6-3 and J usage is TRBJ1-1, with D possibly being TRBD1 (6 bases). The CDR3 extends over 15 amino acids. The V end was cut by 7 bases, the J end by 1 base, with 16 bases between. Per germline, CDR1 MNHEY and CDR2 SVGEGT. Here the CDR3 DNA reads TGTGCCAGCAACCCGGTGACAGGCCCGAACACTGAAGCTTTCTTT. Amino acid sequence: CASNPVTGPNTEAFF.

About this clonotype itself: An end of the junction differs from the germline gene, which may be a read error. V usage is TRBV20-1 and J usage is TRBJ2-7; the D gene is possibly TRBD2 (7 bases). This CDR3 spans 15 amino acids. Germline V CDR1 and CDR2: DFQATT, SNEGSKA (reference sequence). The CDR3 region has the DNA TGCAGTGCCAGAGATACGTGGGGGGGCACCTACGAGCAGTACTTC. Amino acids: CSARDTWGGTYEQYF.